The clone carrying this T cell receptor beta chain was detected only once. In germline, CDR1 is MNHEY, CDR2 SVGEGT. V dropped 5 bases and J dropped 3 bases, with 17 bases sitting between them. There are 15 residues in the CDR3. TCRdb's copy holds only in-frame clones and misses some; the assay was immunoSEQ multiplex PCR. The repertoire has 250,000 to 300,000 clones, approximately 81% of them found once; the top ten carry around 2.9%. This specimen comes from a study of blood T cell repertoires in COVID-19. The material sequenced was peripheral blood. The V call is TRBV6-2 or TRBV6-3, the J call TRBJ2-7; D gene uncertain. This receptor was obtained from a woman aged 60-75 years with active or convalescent COVID-19. CDR3 DNA: TGTGCCAGCAGTGGCGGAAGGAGAAACTTCTACGAGCAGTACTTC. It translates to CASSGGRRNFYEQYF.